One T cell receptor (beta chain) is described in this entry. V was pared by 1 base and J by 6 bases, with 4 bases between. Germline-derived CDR1 and CDR2 are SEHNR and FQNEAQ (reference sequence). The CDR3 totals 12 residues. The sample comes from a study of blood T cell repertoires in COVID-19. Looking at the study overall: Samples taken during acute and convalescent COVID-19 were collected in the United States, Italy and Spain. In each case, the material was cDNA or gDNA derived from T cells, B-cell-depleted T cells, or PBMCs.

As processed by the authors: Estimation of nucleated cell counts relied on the amplification of reference gene primers. Data came from immunoSEQ multiplex PCR; TCRdb stores just in-frame clones and leaves some out. For V, J and clone size, that table is used; D and trimming come from the DNA. This sample has over 10,000 clones; about 90% occur once, and the top ten carry 29%. The sample comprised peripheral blood. The source is a human donor in a cohort sampled during active COVID-19. The chain carries TRBV7-9 and TRBJ1-5; D is ambiguous. The CDR3 bases are TGTGCCAGCAGCTTAGTCGGTCAGCCCCAGCATTTT. It codes for CASSLVGQPQHF.